This entry lists 25 T cell receptor beta chains sequenced from one sample in a study of beta chain features in type 1 diabetes (dated by TCRdb to the late 2010s). The library relied on the immunoSEQ multiplex PCR assay. The entire isolated RNA was reverse transcribed using the High Capacity cDNA Reverse Transcription Kit, and thus expressed TCRB transcripts were sequenced. TCRdb provides this immuneACCESS table in a form limited to in-frame rearrangements. Some clones are lacking; in checked studies, under half of them reflect an unresolved V gene, and why the rest are absent is not known. The sample profile shows a few hundred thousand clones; roughly 12% of them were found once. Of the sample, 0.017% is held by the ten largest clones. Source material: naive CD4+ T cells from blood. The cell subset or site label for this specimen denotes: true naive CD4+ T cells. These receptors were collected from a man between 18 and 35 years old in good health.

A few counts support this clone. The gene calls are TRBV30 and TRBJ2-7, with no clear D. V was pared by 0 bases and J by 2 bases, with 8 bases between. Germline loops: CDR1 GTSNPN, CDR2 SVGIG (reference sequence). The CDR3 sequence is 13 residues long. The CDR3 spells CAWSVRRTYEQYF. The CDR3 region has the DNA TGTGCCTGGAGTGTGAGGCGTACCTACGAGCAGTACTTC.

This clone was detected only a few times. This chain links TRBV4-2 with TRBJ2-3; TRBD2 matches 11 bases. V shed 5 bases and J 8 bases; nucleotides not matched to a gene: 12. CDR1 and CDR2 (germline): LGHNA, YNFKEQ. The CDR3 has 16 residues. This chain's CDR3 is CASSLGGTSGSRTQYF. As DNA, the CDR3 is TGTGCCAGCAGCTTGGGAGGGACTAGCGGCAGTCGTACGCAGTATTTT.

A few counts support this clone. V is TRBV7-2 and J is TRBJ2-5, with 8 bases that match TRBD1. This CDR3 is built from 15 residues. V trimming: 0 bases; J trimming: 4 bases; junction bases outside the gene matches: 4. CDR1 is SGHTA, CDR2 FQGNSA, per germline. This chain's CDR3 is CASSLARGRRETQYF. The CDR3 region has the DNA TGTGCCAGCAGCTTAGCCAGGGGGCGGAGAGAGACCCAGTACTTC. The full variable domain, rest sourced from reference TRBV7-2 and TRBJ2-5, is GAGVSQSPSNKVTEKGKDVELRCDPISGHTALYWYRQSLGQGLEFLIYFQGNSAPDKSGLPSDRFSAERTGGSVSTLTIQRTQQEDSAVYLCASSLARGRRETQYFGPGTRLLVL.

Only a few counts were recorded for this clone. This chain uses TRBV19 with TRBJ1-1; 8 bases fit TRBD1. Germline assignment: CDR1 LNHDA and CDR2 SQIVND (reference sequence). The CDR3 runs 13 residues. V was pared by 5 bases and J by 6 bases, with 5 bases of the junction left unmatched. The CDR3, as DNA: TGTGCCAGTAGTCGGACAGGGAGCCCTGAAGCTTTCTTT. It yields the protein CASSRTGSPEAFF.

The chain links TRBV30 to TRBJ2-2, with a possible D match to TRBD1 (5 bases). This CDR3 spans 14 amino acids. With 4 bases removed from V and 7 bases from J, the gap between germline ends came to 16 bases. Germline lookup yields CDR1 GTSNPN and CDR2 SVGIG (reference sequence). The CDR3 DNA is TGTGCCTGGAAATTGGGGCCGCGGAGCGGGGAGCTGTTTTTT. Its translation: CAWKLGPRSGELFF.

At least ten counts were recorded for this clone. The chain joins TRBV29-1 to TRBJ1-1, with unresolved D. Deletions cut 4 bases from V and 3 bases from J, with 9 bases between. CDR1 and CDR2 (germline): SQVTM, ANQGSEA. This CDR3 is 12 amino acids long. The CDR3 DNA sequence: TGCAGCGTTGCGGCCGCGGACACTGAAGCTTTCTTT. Its translation is CSVAAADTEAFF. Complete variable domain (other parts from reference TRBV29-1 and TRBJ1-1): SAVISQKPSRDICQRGTSLTIQCQVDSQVTMMFWYRQQPGQSLTLIATANQGSEATYESGFVIDKFPISRPNLTFSTLTVSNMSPEDSSIYLCSVAAADTEAFFGQGTRLTVV.

This clone was counted a few times. The gene calls are TRBV29-1 and TRBJ1-2, with TRBD1 identical over 10 bases. This CDR3 has 16 residues. V dropped 1 base and J dropped 6; count of bases not matched to a gene: 11. Germline V gene lookup returns CDR1 SQVTM and CDR2 ANQGSEA. CDR3 protein: CSVEARVGQGFDGYTF. In DNA form, the CDR3 reads TGCAGCGTTGAAGCGCGCGTGGGACAGGGGTTCGATGGCTACACCTTC.

The chain employs TRBV9 and TRBJ1-3; the D gene is possibly TRBD1 (5 bases). The ends were cut back, 3 bases at V and 2 bases at J, with 9 bases in the middle. CDR1 SGDLS and CDR2 YYNGEE come from the germline V gene. The CDR3 is 14 residues long. CDR3 residues: CASSGDSAGNTIYF. The CDR3 DNA follows: TGTGCCAGCAGCGGCGACAGTGCTGGAAACACCATATATTTT.

This sequence joins TRBV7-2 and TRBJ2-7; 8 bases agree with TRBD1. Germline trimming cut 4 bases from V and 6 bases from J; bases unmatched to any gene: 8. Per germline, CDR1 SGHTA and CDR2 FQGNSA. This CDR3 has 14 amino acids. The CDR3 protein is CASSSQGAPGEQYF. In nucleotides, the CDR3 is TGTGCCAGCAGCTCCCAGGGGGCGCCAGGCGAGCAGTACTTC.

This clone has just a few counts. The chain is built from TRBV4-2 and TRBJ2-1; 9 bases align to TRBD2. Germline V lookup: CDR1 LGHNA, CDR2 YNFKEQ. The CDR3 runs to 18 residues. The V and J ends lost 0 bases and 2 bases, in that order; junction bases with no gene match: 8. Written as DNA, the CDR3 is TGTGCCAGCAGCCAAGATGGGTCTCGCGGGGGGGCCTACAATGAGCAGTTCTTC. Encoded protein: CASSQDGSRGGAYNEQFF.

This clone was counted only a few times. The CDR3 region is CASSLGLASSYEQYF. The DNA for the CDR3 is TGCGCCAGCAGCTTGGGACTAGCAAGCTCCTACGAGCAGTACTTC. The genes are TRBV5-1 and TRBJ2-7; TRBD2 agrees at 7 bases. CDR3 length: 15 amino acids. V dropped 0 bases and J dropped 0; count of bases not matched to a gene: 3. Germline loops: CDR1 SGHRS, CDR2 YFSETQ.

Only a few counts were recorded for this clone. The J gene is TRBJ2-1, the V gene TRBV28, with TRBD1 matching over 9 bases. Unmatched junction bases numbered 6, after V lost 6 bases and J lost 3 bases. The CDR3 sequence is 15 residues long. Germline CDR1 is MDHEN and CDR2 is SYDVKM. Written as DNA, the CDR3 is TGTGCCAGCAGCTCGGACAGGGGACGCTACAATGAGCAGTTCTTC. Translated: CASSSDRGRYNEQFF.

The CDR3 DNA reads as TGTGCCAGCAGCCAAGTAGGGAGTCTCTATGGCTACACCTTC. Translation gives CASSQVGSLYGYTF. The chain couples TRBV14 to TRBJ1-2; D is ambiguous. In germline, CDR1 is SGHDN, CDR2 FVKESK. The CDR3 spans 14 residues. Trimming stripped 1 base from V and 4 bases from J, with 10 bases between.

The V and J genes are TRBV19 and TRBJ1-5; D is perhaps TRBD1 (5 bases). Germline assignment: CDR1 LNHDA and CDR2 SQIVND (reference sequence). Deletions cut 0 bases from V and 6 bases from J, with 6 bases between. This CDR3 has 13 residues. DNA for the CDR3: TGTGCCAGTAGTATAGACAGGGCTCAGCCCCAGCATTTT. This encodes CASSIDRAQPQHF.

The chain joins TRBV18 to TRBJ2-7; no clear D gene. V lost 5 bases, J lost 0 bases, and 11 bases lay in between. The CDR3 is 14 amino acids. Germline V gene lookup returns CDR1 KGHSH and CDR2 LQKENI. The CDR3 loop reads CASSADLFSYEQYF. DNA for the CDR3: TGTGCCAGCTCAGCTGACTTATTCTCCTACGAGCAGTACTTC.

The chain couples TRBV7-9 to TRBJ1-2; tentative D call: TRBD1 (5 bases). The CDR3 consists of 15 residues. Germline V lookup: CDR1 SEHNR, CDR2 FQNEAQ (reference sequence). Between the trimmed V and J ends, which lost 7 bases and 3 bases, there was a span of 18 bases. The CDR3 DNA follows: TGTGCCAGCACTCTAGGGCGCGGCAGGGACTATGGCTACACCTTC. This encodes CASTLGRGRDYGYTF. Complete variable domain (other parts from reference TRBV7-9 and TRBJ1-2): DTGVSQNPRHKITKRGQNVTFRCDPISEHNRLYWYRQTLGQGPEFLTYFQNEAQLEKSRLLSDRFSAERPKGSFSTLEIQRTEQGDSAMYLCASTLGRGRDYGYTFGSGTRLTVV.

The rearrangement links TRBV5-1 to TRBJ1-1, with 7 nucleotides matching TRBD1. The CDR3 is 17 amino acids. With 3 bases clipped from V and 0 bases from J, the junction kept 11 bases outside the gene matches. CDR1 and CDR2 (germline): SGHRS, YFSETQ. The CDR3 sequence: CASSYVKQGPMNTEAFF. In DNA, the CDR3 is TGCGCCAGCAGCTACGTGAAACAGGGGCCGATGAACACTGAAGCTTTCTTT.

This clone occurred a few times. Other DNA sequences in this specimen translate into the identical CDR3. This rearrangement joins TRBV18 to TRBJ2-7; 9 positions agree with TRBD1. CDR3 size: 14 residues. V shed 2 bases, J shed 2 bases, and the junction held 1 base outside the gene matches. CDR1 is KGHSH and CDR2 is LQKENI in the germline V gene. The DNA for the CDR3 is TGTGCCAGCTCACCAGGACAGGGGCCCTACGAGCAGTACTTC. This codes for CASSPGQGPYEQYF.

V is TRBV5-4 and J is TRBJ1-1, with D maybe TRBD1 (6 bases). The germline V and J ends were trimmed by 4 bases and 6 bases, with 13 bases remaining between them. This CDR3 has 13 amino acids. CDR1 and CDR2 from the germline V gene are SGHNT and YYREEE (reference sequence). The CDR3 coding sequence is TGTGCCAGCAGCCCAACAGGGTCCGCTGAAGCTTTCTTT. It yields the protein CASSPTGSAEAFF.

This sequence joins TRBV4-3 and TRBJ2-7; TRBD1 matches 7 bases. The germline gives CDR1 LGHNA, CDR2 YSLEER. The V segment lost 2 bases and the J segment 2 bases; nucleotides outside the gene matches: 3. CDR3 length equals 14 residues. CDR3 sequence (DNA): TGCGCCAGCAGCCAAAACAGGGGTCCCTACGAGCAGTACTTC. Encoded protein: CASSQNRGPYEQYF.

This clone has more than one count but fewer than ten. The gene calls are TRBV9 and TRBJ2-5; the D gene is possibly TRBD1 (6 bases). The CDR3 covers 12 residues. Trimming cost V 4 bases and J 5 bases, with 9 bases left between them. The germline CDR1 and CDR2 sequences are SGDLS and YYNGEE. This CDR3 reads CASSRTGETQYF. The CDR3 region has the DNA TGTGCCAGCAGCAGAACAGGGGAGACCCAGTACTTC.

This clone was picked up a small number of times. The chain couples TRBV9 to TRBJ2-2; maybe TRBD1 (6 bases). Trimming cost V 3 bases and J 5 bases, with 14 bases left between them. Germline V gives CDR1 SGDLS, CDR2 YYNGEE. There are 15 residues in the CDR3. The CDR3 sequence is CASSAGTGWTGELFF. The CDR3 DNA reads TGTGCCAGCAGCGCGGGCACAGGGTGGACCGGGGAGCTGTTTTTT.

About this clone: Other DNA sequences in this specimen translate into the identical CDR3. The chain recombines TRBV5-4 with TRBJ2-3, with D uncertain. Trimming took off 4 bases at V and 0 bases at J, with 3 bases between the two ends. CDR3 length: 12 residues. The germline V gene has CDR1 SGHNT and CDR2 YYREEE (reference sequence). In DNA, the CDR3 is TGTGCCAGCAGCCTTAGCACAGATACGCAGTATTTT. Its translation: CASSLSTDTQYF.

This clone was seen more than once but under ten times. This chain uses TRBV5-1 with TRBJ1-5; no clear D. The CDR3 length is 15 residues. V was trimmed by 0 bases and J by 4 bases, leaving 11 bases between them. Germline loops: CDR1 SGHRS, CDR2 YFSETQ. In nucleotides, the CDR3 is TGCGCCAGCAGCTTGGATGGCAGGATGAATCAGCCCCAGCATTTT. It yields the protein CASSLDGRMNQPQHF.

This clone was recorded a few times. The chain carries TRBV7-9 and TRBJ2-7; TRBD2 matches at 10 bases. This CDR3 is built from 15 residues. Germline V gene sequence: CDR1 SEHNR, CDR2 FQNEAQ (reference sequence). Trimming at V came to 2 bases and at J to 4 bases, leaving 5 bases not matched to a gene. This CDR3 reads CASSLLSGGSYEQYF. In DNA, the CDR3 is TGTGCCAGCAGCTTACTTAGCGGGGGGTCTTACGAGCAGTACTTC.